This is a list of T cell receptor beta chains from one sample in a study of blood T cells in healthy people across ages. TCRdb fed the 5' RACE reads into MiXCR, producing one record per CDR3 protein. The table lists 1.8 million or so distinct CDR3 sequences, approximately 39% of them singletons. The specimen was blood. These receptors originate from a human donor in good health. The CDR3 runs from the conserved cysteine through the conserved F or W. Each record gives: clone size, D gene, J gene, V gene, CDR3 DNA, CDR3 protein. The D gene is left open where the match is weak. Clone size appears in some rows only: once, few, many, or a class for an expanded clone.

- - TRBJ2-1 TRBV28 TGTGCCAGCAGTTCCCAACAGGTCTACCCGTTCTTC CASSSQQVYPFF
- TRBD2 TRBJ2-1 TRBV20-1 TGCAGTGCTAGAGATCCTTCGGCTAGCGGGGGGCAGTACAATGAGCAGTTCTTC CSARDPSASGGQYNEQFF
few - TRBJ2-3 TRBV13 TGTGCCAGCAGCCCTTCGTCGGCAGCTAGCACAGATACGCTGTATTTT CASSPSSAASTDTLYF
few - TRBJ2-6 TRBV5-1 TGCGCCAGCAGCTTGGTTTTTCAGGGGGGCTCTGGGGCCAACGTCCTGACTTTC CASSLVFQGGSGANVLTF
many - TRBJ2-5 TRBV7-2 TGCGCCAGCAGTGGTGGTGGAGAGACCCAGTACTTC CASSGGGETQYF
- - TRBJ2-5 TRBV5-6 TGTGTCAGCAGCGACACGTCGGGTCCGGGAGAGACCCAGTACTTC CVSSDTSGPGETQYF
few TRBD2 TRBJ2-5 TRBV25-1 TGTGCCAGCAGTTGGGGCGGGGGGGCCGGAGAGACCCAGTACTTC CASSWGGGAGETQYF
- - TRBJ2-7 TRBV6-2/TRBV6-3 TGTGCCAGCAGTATCAACCCCTACGAGCAGTACTTC CASSINPYEQYF
- TRBD1 TRBJ2-4 TRBV12-3/TRBV12-4 TGTGCCAGCAGCAAGACAGGGTTTTACATTCAGTACTTC CASSKTGFYIQYF
few - TRBJ1-1 TRBV2 TGTGCCAGCAGGGACATGACCGGCTCTTTCTTT CASRDMTGSFF
once TRBD1 TRBJ2-1 TRBV7-3 TGTGCCAGCAGCTTAGGACAGGGGGCTTGGAGTGAGCAGTTCTTC CASSLGQGAWSEQFF
- - TRBJ1-2 TRBV14 TGTGCCAGCAGCCAAGAAACAGCGTATGGCTACACCTTC CASSQETAYGYTF
- - TRBJ1-1 TRBV20-1 TGCAGTGCTAGTCCAGGGATTTCAACTGAAGCTTTCTTT CSASPGISTEAFF
- - TRBJ2-5 TRBV29-1 TGCAGCGTTGACGCTCAGTACCAAGAGACCCAGTACTTC CSVDAQYQETQYF
once TRBD2 TRBJ2-3 TRBV12-3/TRBV12-4 TGTGCCAGCAGTCCCGGGACTCGGGGGGTTAGCACAGATACGCAATATTTT CASSPGTRGVSTDTQYF
- - TRBJ2-1 TRBV9 TGTGCCAGCAGCCCCATAACGGGGCCCAGCTCCTACAATGAGCAGTTCTTC CASSPITGPSSYNEQFF
- TRBD2 TRBJ2-7 TRBV3-1 TGTGCCAGCAGCCAAGTAGCGGGGTTTCCCTACGAGCAGTACTTC CASSQVAGFPYEQYF
few - TRBJ2-5 TRBV29-1 TGCAGCCTAGTAGCTCCGGGGTACCAAGAGACCCAGTACTTC CSLVAPGYQETQYF
few - TRBJ1-2 TRBV20-1 TGCAGTGCTAGACCCCCAGGAGTCTCAGCTAACTATGGCTACACCTTC CSARPPGVSANYGYTF
few - TRBJ1-4 TRBV6-5 TGTGCCAGCAGTTATCAGATTAATGAAAAACTGTTTTTT CASSYQINEKLFF
- TRBD2 TRBJ2-1 TRBV20-1 TGCAGTGCTAGAGAAGGGGCTAGCGGGCGCAATGAGCAGTTCTTC CSAREGASGRNEQFF
- TRBD1 TRBJ1-2 TRBV29-1 TGCAGCGTAGAAGAGCAGGACAGGGGGCTGGTCGATGGCTACACCTTC CSVEEQDRGLVDGYTF
once TRBD2 TRBJ2-3 TRBV7-2 TGTGCCAGCAGCTTAGCGACCAGCGGGGCGGATACGCAGTATTTT CASSLATSGADTQYF
- TRBD2 TRBJ2-3 TRBV7-2 TGTGCCAGCAGCCGGCCGGGACTAGCGGGGCGCACAGATACGCAGTATTTT CASSRPGLAGRTDTQYF
- - TRBJ2-2 TRBV10-3 TGTGCCATCAAGGTTTCGGGGAACACCGGGGAGCTGTTTTTT CAIKVSGNTGELFF
- TRBD1 TRBJ1-1 TRBV12-3/TRBV12-4 TGTGCCAGTAGTTTACAGGGGAAGAACACTGAAGCTTTCTTT CASSLQGKNTEAFF
- TRBD2 TRBJ2-3 TRBV20-1 TGCAGCCGACTAGCGGGGGGGCTGGATACGCAGTATTTT CSRLAGGLDTQYF
- TRBD1 TRBJ1-1 TRBV20-1 TGCAGTGCAAACGGACAGGCGTCGGCTATGAACACTGAAGCTTTCTTT CSANGQASAMNTEAFF
- - TRBJ2-1 TRBV6-6 TGTGCCAGCAGTTTTCTCCAGACAGCTTACAATGAGCAGTTCTTC CASSFLQTAYNEQFF
- - TRBJ2-2 TRBV10-3 TGTGCCATCAAGGGGGGACTCCCGAACACCGGGGAGCTGTTTTTT CAIKGGLPNTGELFF
- - TRBJ1-6 TRBV5-1 TGCGCCAGCAGCTTGAATATCGGGGGGAATTCACCCCTCCACTTT CASSLNIGGNSPLHF
once TRBD2 TRBJ2-3 TRBV12-3/TRBV12-4 TGTGCCAGCAGTCTTAGCGGGGGAGGGGGAGTGACAGATACGCAGTATTTT CASSLSGGGGVTDTQYF
- - TRBJ2-7 TRBV6-6 TGTGCCAGCAAAAGCGGGCTGCAGTACGAGCAGTACTTC CASKSGLQYEQYF
few - TRBJ2-5 TRBV5-1 TGCGCCAGCAGCTTGGGGACCAAACAAGAGACCCAGTACTTC CASSLGTKQETQYF
- - TRBJ2-3 TRBV9 TGTGCCAGCAGCCAACTAGGTGCCCAAACTGCAGATACGCAGTATTTT CASSQLGAQTADTQYF
few TRBD1 TRBJ2-1 TRBV12-3/TRBV12-4 TGTGCCAGCAGTCAGACGGACAGGGGCAATGAGCAGTTCTTC CASSQTDRGNEQFF
- - TRBJ2-7 TRBV7-2 TGTGCCAGCAGCGTCCAGTTTTCCGAGCAGTACTTC CASSVQFSEQYF
few - TRBJ1-2 TRBV18 TGTGCCAGCTCACCAAGTGGACTACCAGACTATGGCTACACCTTC CASSPSGLPDYGYTF
- TRBD2 TRBJ2-5 TRBV4-2 TGTGCCAGCAGCCAAGAGGCCGCGGGGGGGCACCTGGAGACCCAGTACTTC CASSQEAAGGHLETQYF
- TRBD1 TRBJ1-5 TRBV24-1 TGTGCCACCAGTGATGTAAGGGGACAGGGGCTTAATCAGCCCCAGCATTTT CATSDVRGQGLNQPQHF
few - TRBJ1-2 TRBV20-1 TGCAGTGCTAGAGACGCCCTTGGGGGCGCACCGCGGGGCTACACCTTC CSARDALGGAPRGYTF
once - TRBJ2-2 TRBV5-1 TGCGCCAGCAGAGAAGGGGCGTTTACCACCGGGGAGCTGTTTTTT CASREGAFTTGELFF
- - TRBJ2-3 TRBV4-1 TGCGCCAGCAGCCAAGTCCCAAAGTCCCCCGGGGTGACAGATACGCAGTATTTT CASSQVPKSPGVTDTQYF
- TRBD2 TRBJ2-3 TRBV6-2/TRBV6-3 TGTGCCAGCAGTTCCTGGACTAGCGAATTGCAGTATTTT CASSSWTSELQYF
- - TRBJ2-5 TRBV7-8 TGTGCCAGCACCAGGGGGGGCTGGGAGACCCAGTACTTC CASTRGGWETQYF
- - TRBJ2-1 TRBV4-3 TGCGCCAGCAGCCAGTCGCAGGGGACTACTTACAATGAGCAGTTCTTC CASSQSQGTTYNEQFF
- - TRBJ1-2 TRBV12-3/TRBV12-4 TGTGCCAGCAGCACAGGGATGGGCTACACCTTC CASSTGMGYTF